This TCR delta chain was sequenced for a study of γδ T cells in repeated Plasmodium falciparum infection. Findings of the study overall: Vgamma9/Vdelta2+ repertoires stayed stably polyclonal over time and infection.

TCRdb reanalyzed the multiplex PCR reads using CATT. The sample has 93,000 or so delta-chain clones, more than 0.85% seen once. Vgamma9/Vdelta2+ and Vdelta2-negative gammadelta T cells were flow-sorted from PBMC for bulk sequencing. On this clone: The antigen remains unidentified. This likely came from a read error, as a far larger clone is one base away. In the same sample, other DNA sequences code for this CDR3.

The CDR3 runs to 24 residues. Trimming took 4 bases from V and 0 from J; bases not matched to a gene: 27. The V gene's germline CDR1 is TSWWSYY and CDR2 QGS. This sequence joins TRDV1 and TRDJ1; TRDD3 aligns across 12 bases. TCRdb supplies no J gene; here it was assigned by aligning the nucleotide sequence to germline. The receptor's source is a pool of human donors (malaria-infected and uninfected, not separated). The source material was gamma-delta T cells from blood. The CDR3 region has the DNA TGTGCTCTTGGGGTGAATTTCCCAAACCCTGACTGGGGGATACTTGAGCGGAACACCGATAAACTCATCTTT. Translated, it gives CALGVNFPNPDWGILERNTDKLIF.